The text below deals with one TCR beta chain. This specimen comes from a study of blood T cell repertoires in COVID-19. The CDR3 covers 14 residues. V lost 0 bases and J lost 4, with 7 bases in between. In germline, CDR1 is MGHRA, CDR2 YSYEKL. Original analysis: Estimated nucleated cell counts came from reference gene primer amplification. The table came from immunoSEQ multiplex PCR; TCRdb's copy has only in-frame clones and leaves some out. The V and J calls and clone size are taken from that table; D and trimming were inferred from the DNA. Of approximately 140,000 clones listed, around 89% are singletons.

The sample comprised peripheral blood. V gene TRBV4-1 combines with J gene TRBJ2-1; no definite D call. This sequence originates from a human donor in a cohort sampled during active COVID-19. The CDR3 loop reads CASSQDSPYNEQFF. The CDR3 region has the DNA TGCGCCAGCAGCCAAGATAGTCCATACAATGAGCAGTTCTTC.